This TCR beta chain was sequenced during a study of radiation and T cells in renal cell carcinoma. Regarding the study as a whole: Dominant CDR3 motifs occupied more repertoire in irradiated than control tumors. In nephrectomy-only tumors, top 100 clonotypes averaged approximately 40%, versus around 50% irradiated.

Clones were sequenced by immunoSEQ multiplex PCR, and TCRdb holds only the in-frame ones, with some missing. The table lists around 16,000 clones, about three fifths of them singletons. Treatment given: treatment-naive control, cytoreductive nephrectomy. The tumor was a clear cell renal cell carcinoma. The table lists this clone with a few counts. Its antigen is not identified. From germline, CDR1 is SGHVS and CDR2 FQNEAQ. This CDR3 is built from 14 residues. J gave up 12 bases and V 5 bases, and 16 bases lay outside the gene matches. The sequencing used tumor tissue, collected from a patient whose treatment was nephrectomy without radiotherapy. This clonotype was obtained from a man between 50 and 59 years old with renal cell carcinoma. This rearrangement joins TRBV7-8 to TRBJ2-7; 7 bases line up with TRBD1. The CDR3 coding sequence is TGTGCCAGCAGCCAAGGCCGCGAGGACAGGCCTCGGTACTTC. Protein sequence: CASSQGREDRPRYF.